The 10 T cell receptor beta chains below all came from one sample that was sequenced in a study of early T cells in non-severe SARS-CoV-2 infection. TCRdb analysed the 5' RACE reads with MiXCR anew, one entry per CDR3 protein. The table shows approximately 52,000 distinct CDR3 sequences, with just over 8% occurring only once. The source material was whole blood. The receptor source for this set is an adult who was a healthcare worker with PCR-confirmed SARS-CoV-2 infection or an uninfected control (not recorded which).

This clonotype was observed many times. V is TRBV29-1 and J is TRBJ2-3; TRBD2 aligns across 9 bases. The CDR3 has 11 residues. Looked up from germline, CDR1 is SQVTM and CDR2 is ANQGSEA. Germline trimming cut 7 bases from V and 4 bases from J; bases unmatched to any gene: 0. The DNA for the CDR3 is TGCAGCGCTAGCGGGGCAGATACGCAGTATTTT. This sequence encodes CSASGADTQYF.

This chain connects TRBV3-1 to TRBJ2-7; D perhaps matches TRBD1 (5 bases). Germline values: CDR1 LGHDT, CDR2 YNNKEL (reference sequence). The CDR3 is 12 residues long. Trimming took off 1 base at V and 6 bases at J, with 7 bases between the two ends. The CDR3 bases are TGTGCCAGCAGCCAAGCAGGGATCGAGCAGTACTTC. It yields the protein CASSQAGIEQYF.

This clonotype was observed at least ten times. The chain combines TRBV7-2 with TRBJ1-1; D not resolved. The CDR3 runs to 15 residues. Trimming stripped 1 base from V and 0 bases from J, with 9 bases between. CDR1 and CDR2 from the germline V gene are SGHTA and FQGNSA. The CDR3 bases are TGTGCCAGCAGCTTAGTGGCGCAAATGAACACTGAAGCTTTCTTT. Protein sequence: CASSLVAQMNTEAFF.

There are many counts of this clonotype. The gene calls are TRBV6-1 and TRBJ1-5; D not certain. Germline-derived CDR1 and CDR2 are MNHNS and SASEGT. There are 16 residues in the CDR3. V gave up 1 base and J gave up 5 bases, with 15 bases separating them. CDR3 in DNA: TGTGCCAGCAGTGAAGAAGTCTCAATCGGTGATCAGCCCCAGCATTTT. Protein sequence: CASSEEVSIGDQPQHF.

J is TRBJ1-2 and V is TRBV20-1; TRBD1 agrees at 7 bases. The CDR3 spans 12 residues. Germline V gene lookup returns CDR1 DFQATT and CDR2 SNEGSKA (reference sequence). Trimming at V came to 4 bases and at J to 8 bases, leaving 7 bases not matched to a gene. CDR3: CSANTGVRGYTF. The CDR3 bases are TGCAGTGCTAATACAGGGGTTAGGGGCTACACCTTC.

The V and J genes are TRBV27 and TRBJ1-5; unclear D gene. Germline values: CDR1 MNHEY, CDR2 SMNVEV (reference sequence). This CDR3 comprises 14 residues. Trimming stripped 2 bases from V and 2 bases from J, with 7 bases between. CDR3 loop: CASSLERGNQPQHF. In DNA form, the CDR3 reads TGTGCCAGCAGTTTAGAGAGGGGCAATCAGCCCCAGCATTTT.

V gene TRBV11-1 combines with J gene TRBJ2-3; D is uncertain. Germline assignment: CDR1 SGHAT and CDR2 FQDESV (reference sequence). The CDR3 length is 15 residues. V was pared by 1 base and J by 7 bases, with 15 bases between. CDR3: CASSLDFLTANTQYF. The CDR3, as DNA: TGTGCCAGCAGCTTAGACTTTCTTACTGCAAATACGCAGTATTTT.

This chain joins TRBV9 and TRBJ1-2, with unresolved D. The CDR3 runs to 13 residues. The ends were cut back, 4 bases at V and 5 bases at J, with 12 bases in the middle. Germline V lookup: CDR1 SGDLS, CDR2 YYNGEE. The CDR3 here is CASSLDISYGYTF. In nucleotides, the CDR3 is TGTGCCAGCAGCCTCGACATTTCATATGGCTACACCTTC. The full variable domain, completed using reference TRBV9 and TRBJ1-2, is DSGVTQTPKHLITATGQRVTLRCSPRSGDLSVYWYQQSLDQGLQFLIQYYNGEERAKGNILERFSAQQFPDLHSELNLSSLELGDSALYFCASSLDISYGYTFGSGTRLTVV.

This clonotype showed up many times. The chain is built from TRBV29-1 and TRBJ1-1; D is undetermined. CDR3 length: 13 amino acids. The V gene lost 6 bases and the J gene lost 0 bases, with 11 bases spanning the gap. Germline CDR1 reads SQVTM; CDR2 reads ANQGSEA. CDR3 sequence: CSVARFLNTEAFF. The DNA for the CDR3 is TGCAGCGTCGCACGGTTCTTGAACACTGAAGCTTTCTTT.

This clonotype was counted between two and nine times. The V call is TRBV7-2, the J call TRBJ2-3; 9 bases are a match to TRBD2. Unmatched junction bases numbered 8, after V lost 1 base and J lost 0 bases. Germline V gene lookup returns CDR1 SGHTA and CDR2 FQGNSA. This CDR3 spans 18 amino acids. In nucleotides, the CDR3 is TGTGCCAGCAGCTTAGGAGCAAGCGGGAGGACGAGCACAGATACGCAGTATTTT. Amino acids: CASSLGASGRTSTDTQYF.